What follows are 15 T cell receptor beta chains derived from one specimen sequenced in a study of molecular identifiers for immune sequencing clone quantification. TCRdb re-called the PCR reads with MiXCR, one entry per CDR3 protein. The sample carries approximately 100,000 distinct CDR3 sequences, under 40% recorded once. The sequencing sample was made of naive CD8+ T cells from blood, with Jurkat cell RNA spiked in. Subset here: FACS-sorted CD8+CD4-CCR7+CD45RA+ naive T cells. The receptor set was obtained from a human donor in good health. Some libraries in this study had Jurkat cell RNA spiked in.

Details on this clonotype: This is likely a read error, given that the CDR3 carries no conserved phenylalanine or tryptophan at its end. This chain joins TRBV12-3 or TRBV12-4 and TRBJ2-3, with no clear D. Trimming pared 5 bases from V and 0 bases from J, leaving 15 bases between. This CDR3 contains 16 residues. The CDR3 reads CASSHPEVRSTDTQYL. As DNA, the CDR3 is TGTGCCAGCAGTCACCCCGAGGTGCGGAGCACAGATACGCAGTATCTT.

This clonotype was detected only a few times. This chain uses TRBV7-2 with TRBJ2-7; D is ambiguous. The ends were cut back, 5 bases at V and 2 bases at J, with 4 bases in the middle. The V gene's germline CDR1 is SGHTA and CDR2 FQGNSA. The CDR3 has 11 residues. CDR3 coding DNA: TGTGCCAGCAGCGCCACCTACGAGCAGTACTTC. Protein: CASSATYEQYF.

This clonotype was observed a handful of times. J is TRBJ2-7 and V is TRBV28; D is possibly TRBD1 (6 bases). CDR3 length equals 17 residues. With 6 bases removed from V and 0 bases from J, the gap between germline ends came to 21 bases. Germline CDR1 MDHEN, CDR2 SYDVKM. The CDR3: CASRNRDIGIGSYEQYF. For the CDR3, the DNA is TGTGCCAGCAGGAACCGGGACATTGGGATTGGCTCCTACGAGCAGTACTTC.

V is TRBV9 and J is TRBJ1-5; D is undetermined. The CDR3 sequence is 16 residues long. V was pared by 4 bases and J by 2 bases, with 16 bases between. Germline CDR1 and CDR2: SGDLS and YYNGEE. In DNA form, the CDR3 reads TGTGCCAGCAGCCCCGGGGTGGGGTCAGGCAATCAGCCCCAGCATTTT. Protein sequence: CASSPGVGSGNQPQHF.

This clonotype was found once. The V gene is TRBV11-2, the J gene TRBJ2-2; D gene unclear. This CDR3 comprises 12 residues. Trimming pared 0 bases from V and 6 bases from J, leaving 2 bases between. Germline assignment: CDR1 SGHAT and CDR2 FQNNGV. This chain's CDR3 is CASSLDPGELFF. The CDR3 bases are TGTGCCAGCAGCTTAGATCCCGGGGAGCTGTTTTTT.

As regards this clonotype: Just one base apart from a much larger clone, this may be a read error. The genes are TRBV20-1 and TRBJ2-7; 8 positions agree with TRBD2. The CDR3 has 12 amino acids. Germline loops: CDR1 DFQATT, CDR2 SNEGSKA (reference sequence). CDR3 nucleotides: TGCAGTGCTAGGATAGCGGGATACGAGCAGTGCTTC. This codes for CSARIAGYEQCF.

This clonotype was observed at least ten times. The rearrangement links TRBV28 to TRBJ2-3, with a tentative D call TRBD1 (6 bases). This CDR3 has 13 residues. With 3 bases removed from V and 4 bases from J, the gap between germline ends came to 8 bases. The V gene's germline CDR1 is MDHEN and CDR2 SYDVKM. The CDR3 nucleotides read TGTGCCAGCAGTTTCAGGGGTTCAGATACGCAGTATTTT. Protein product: CASSFRGSDTQYF.

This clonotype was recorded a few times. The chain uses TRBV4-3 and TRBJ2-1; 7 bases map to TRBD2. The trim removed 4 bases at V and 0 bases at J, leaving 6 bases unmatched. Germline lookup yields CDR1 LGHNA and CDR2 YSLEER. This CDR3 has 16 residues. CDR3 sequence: CASSPTSPSSYNEQFF. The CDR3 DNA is TGCGCCAGCAGCCCGACTAGCCCGAGCTCCTACAATGAGCAGTTCTTC.

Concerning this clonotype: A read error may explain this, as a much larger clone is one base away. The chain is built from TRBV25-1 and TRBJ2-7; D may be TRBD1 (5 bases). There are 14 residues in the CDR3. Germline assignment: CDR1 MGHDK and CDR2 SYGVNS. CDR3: CACSPTQVAYEQYF. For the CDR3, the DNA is TGTGCCTGCAGTCCAACACAGGTCGCCTACGAGCAGTACTTC.

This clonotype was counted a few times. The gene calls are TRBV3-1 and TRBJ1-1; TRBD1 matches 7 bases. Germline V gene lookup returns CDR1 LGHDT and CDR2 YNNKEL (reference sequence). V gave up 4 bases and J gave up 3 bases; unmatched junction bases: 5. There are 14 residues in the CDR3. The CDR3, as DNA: TGTGCCAGCAGCCCGACAGGGACGGACACTGAAGCTTTCTTT. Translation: CASSPTGTDTEAFF.

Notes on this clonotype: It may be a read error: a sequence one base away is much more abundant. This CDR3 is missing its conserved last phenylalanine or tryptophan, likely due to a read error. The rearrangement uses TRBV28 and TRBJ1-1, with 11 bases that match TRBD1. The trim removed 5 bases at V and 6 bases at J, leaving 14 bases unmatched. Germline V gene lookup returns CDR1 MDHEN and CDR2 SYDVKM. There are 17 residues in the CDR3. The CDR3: CASSPPDRGPASAEAFY. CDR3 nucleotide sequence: TGTGCCAGCAGTCCGCCGGACAGGGGGCCCGCTTCGGCTGAAGCTTTCTAT.

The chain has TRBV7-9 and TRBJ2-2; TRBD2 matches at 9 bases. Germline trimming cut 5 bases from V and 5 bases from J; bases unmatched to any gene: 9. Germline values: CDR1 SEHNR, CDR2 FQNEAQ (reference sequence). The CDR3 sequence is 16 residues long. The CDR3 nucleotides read TGTGCCAGCAGCCCACGAGCGGGAGGAAAAACCGGGGAGCTGTTTTTT. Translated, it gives CASSPRAGGKTGELFF. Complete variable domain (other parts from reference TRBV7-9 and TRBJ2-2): DTGVSQNPRHKITKRGQNVTFRCDPISEHNRLYWYRQTLGQGPEFLTYFQNEAQLEKSRLLSDRFSAERPKGSFSTLEIQRTEQGDSAMYLCASSPRAGGKTGELFFGEGSRLTVL.

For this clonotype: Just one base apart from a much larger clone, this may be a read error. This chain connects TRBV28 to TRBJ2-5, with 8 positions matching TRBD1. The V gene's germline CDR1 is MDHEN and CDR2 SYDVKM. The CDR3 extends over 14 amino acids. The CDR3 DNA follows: TGTGTCAGCAGGGCAGGGGGCTGGAAAGAGACCCAGTACTTC. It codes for CVSRAGGWKETQYF.

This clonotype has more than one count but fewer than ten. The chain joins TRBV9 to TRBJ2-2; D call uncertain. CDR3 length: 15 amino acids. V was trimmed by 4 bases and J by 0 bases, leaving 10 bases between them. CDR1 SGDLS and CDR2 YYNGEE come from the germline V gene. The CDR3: CASSPPVTNTGELFF. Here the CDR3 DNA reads TGTGCCAGCAGCCCCCCGGTCACGAACACCGGGGAGCTGTTTTTT.

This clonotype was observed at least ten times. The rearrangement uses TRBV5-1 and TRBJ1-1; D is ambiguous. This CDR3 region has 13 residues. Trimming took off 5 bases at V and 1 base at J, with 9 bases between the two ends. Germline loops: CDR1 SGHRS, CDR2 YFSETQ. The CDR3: CASRHESNTEAFF. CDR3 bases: TGCGCCAGCAGACACGAATCGAACACTGAAGCTTTCTTT.